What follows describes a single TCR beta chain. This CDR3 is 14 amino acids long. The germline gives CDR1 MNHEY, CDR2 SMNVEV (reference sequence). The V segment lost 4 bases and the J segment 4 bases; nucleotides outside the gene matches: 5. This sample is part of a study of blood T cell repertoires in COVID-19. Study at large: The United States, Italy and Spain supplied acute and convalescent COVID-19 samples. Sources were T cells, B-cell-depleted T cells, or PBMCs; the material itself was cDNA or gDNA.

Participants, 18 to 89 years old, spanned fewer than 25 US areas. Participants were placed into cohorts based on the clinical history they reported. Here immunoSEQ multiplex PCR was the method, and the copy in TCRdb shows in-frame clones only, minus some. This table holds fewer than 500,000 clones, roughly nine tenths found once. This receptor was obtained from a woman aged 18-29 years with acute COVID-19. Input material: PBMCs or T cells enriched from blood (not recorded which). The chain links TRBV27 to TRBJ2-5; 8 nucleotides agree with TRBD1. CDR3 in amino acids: CASSSRTGRETQYF. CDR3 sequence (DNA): TGTGCCAGCAGTTCTAGGACAGGGCGAGAGACCCAGTACTTC.